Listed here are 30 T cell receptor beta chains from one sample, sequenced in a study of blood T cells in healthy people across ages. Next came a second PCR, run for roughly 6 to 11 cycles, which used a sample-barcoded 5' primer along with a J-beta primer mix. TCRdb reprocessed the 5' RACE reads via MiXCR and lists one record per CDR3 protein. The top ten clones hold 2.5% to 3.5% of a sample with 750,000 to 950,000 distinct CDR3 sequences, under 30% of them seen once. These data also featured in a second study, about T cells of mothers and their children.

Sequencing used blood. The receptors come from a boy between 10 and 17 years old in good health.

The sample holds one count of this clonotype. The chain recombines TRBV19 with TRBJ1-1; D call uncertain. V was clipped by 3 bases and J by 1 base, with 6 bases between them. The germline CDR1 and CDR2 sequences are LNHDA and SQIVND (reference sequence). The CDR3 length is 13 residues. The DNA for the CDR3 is TGTGCCAGTAGTATTATAGAGAACACTGAAGCTTTCTTT. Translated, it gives CASSIIENTEAFF.

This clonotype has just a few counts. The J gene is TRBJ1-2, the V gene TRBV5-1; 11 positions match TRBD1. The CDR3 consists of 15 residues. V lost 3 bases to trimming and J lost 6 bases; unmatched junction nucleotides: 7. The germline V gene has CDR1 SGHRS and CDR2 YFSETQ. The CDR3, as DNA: TGCGCCAGCAGCTCGACCGGGACAGGGGGTGATGGCTACACCTTC. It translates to CASSSTGTGGDGYTF.

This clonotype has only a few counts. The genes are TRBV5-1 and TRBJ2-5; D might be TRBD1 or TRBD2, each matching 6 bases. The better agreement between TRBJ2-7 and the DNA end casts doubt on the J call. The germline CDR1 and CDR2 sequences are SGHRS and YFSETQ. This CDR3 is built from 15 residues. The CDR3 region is CASSLGRGPTYEQYF. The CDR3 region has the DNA TGCGCCAGCAGCTTGGGACGGGGGCCAACCTACGAGCAGTACTTC.

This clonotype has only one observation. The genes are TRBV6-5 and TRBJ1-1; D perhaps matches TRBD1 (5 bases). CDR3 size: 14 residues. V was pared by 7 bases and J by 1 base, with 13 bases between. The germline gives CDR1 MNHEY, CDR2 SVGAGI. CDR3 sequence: CASKEGFRNTEAFF. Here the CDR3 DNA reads TGTGCCAGCAAGGAGGGGTTCAGGAACACTGAAGCTTTCTTT.

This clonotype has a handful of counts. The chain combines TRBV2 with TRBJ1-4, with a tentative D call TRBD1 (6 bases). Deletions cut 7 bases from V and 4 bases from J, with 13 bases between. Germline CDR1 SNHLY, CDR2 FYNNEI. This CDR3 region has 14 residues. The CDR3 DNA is TGTGCCAGCATGGACAGCGTTCTTAATGAAAAACTGTTTTTT. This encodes CASMDSVLNEKLFF.

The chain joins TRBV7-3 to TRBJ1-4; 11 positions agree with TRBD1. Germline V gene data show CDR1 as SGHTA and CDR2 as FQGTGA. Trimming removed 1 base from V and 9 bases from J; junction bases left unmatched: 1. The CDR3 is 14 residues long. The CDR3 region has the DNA TGTGCCAGCAGCTTAAGGGACAGGGGGAAAAAACTGTTTTTT. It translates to CASSLRDRGKKLFF.

CDR3 sequence: CATSRDPMSSYEQYF. The CDR3 nucleotides read TGTGCCACCAGCAGAGATCCGATGAGCTCCTACGAGCAGTACTTC. The chain is built from TRBV15 and TRBJ2-7; D remains unclear. V lost 0 bases and J lost 0, with 9 bases in between. This CDR3 region has 15 residues. Germline V gives CDR1 LNHNV, CDR2 YYDKDF (reference sequence).

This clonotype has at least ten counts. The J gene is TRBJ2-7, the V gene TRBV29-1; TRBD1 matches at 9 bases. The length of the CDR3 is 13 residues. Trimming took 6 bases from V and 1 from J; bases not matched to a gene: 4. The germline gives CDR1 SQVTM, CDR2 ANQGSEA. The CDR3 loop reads CSVPGTGSYEQYF. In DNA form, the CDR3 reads TGCAGCGTCCCCGGGACAGGGTCCTACGAGCAGTACTTC.

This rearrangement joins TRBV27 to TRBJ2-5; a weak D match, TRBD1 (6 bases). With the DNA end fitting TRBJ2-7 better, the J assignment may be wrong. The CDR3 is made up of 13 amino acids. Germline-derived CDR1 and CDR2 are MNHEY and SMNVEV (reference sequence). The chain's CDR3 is CASSLSPTGEQYF. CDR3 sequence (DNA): TGTGCCAGCAGTCTCTCGCCGACAGGCGAGCAGTACTTC.

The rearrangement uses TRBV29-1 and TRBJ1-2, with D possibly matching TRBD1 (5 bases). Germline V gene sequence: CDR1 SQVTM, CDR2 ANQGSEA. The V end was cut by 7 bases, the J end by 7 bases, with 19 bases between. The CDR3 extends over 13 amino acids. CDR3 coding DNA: TGCAGCGCCGAGCTACGGGGCTTGCGTGGCTACACCTTC. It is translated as CSAELRGLRGYTF.

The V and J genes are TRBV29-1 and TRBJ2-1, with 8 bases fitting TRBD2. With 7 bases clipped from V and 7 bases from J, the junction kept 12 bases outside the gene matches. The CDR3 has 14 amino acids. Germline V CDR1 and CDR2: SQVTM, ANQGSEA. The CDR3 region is CSDTARGGGNEQFF. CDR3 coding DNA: TGCAGCGACACAGCCCGGGGCGGGGGGAATGAGCAGTTCTTC.

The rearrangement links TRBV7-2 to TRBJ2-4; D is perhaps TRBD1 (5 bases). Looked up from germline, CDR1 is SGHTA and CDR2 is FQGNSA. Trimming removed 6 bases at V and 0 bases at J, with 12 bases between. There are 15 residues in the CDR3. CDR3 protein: CASSDRTLAKNIQYF. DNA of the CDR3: TGTGCCAGCAGTGACAGAACTCTAGCCAAAAACATTCAGTACTTC.

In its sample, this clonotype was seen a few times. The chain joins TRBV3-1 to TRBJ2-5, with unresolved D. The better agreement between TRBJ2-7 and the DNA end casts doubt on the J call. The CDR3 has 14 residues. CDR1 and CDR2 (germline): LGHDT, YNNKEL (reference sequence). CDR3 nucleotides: TGTGCCAGCAGCCAAGATTCAGTGAACTACGAGCAGTACTTC. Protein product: CASSQDSVNYEQYF.

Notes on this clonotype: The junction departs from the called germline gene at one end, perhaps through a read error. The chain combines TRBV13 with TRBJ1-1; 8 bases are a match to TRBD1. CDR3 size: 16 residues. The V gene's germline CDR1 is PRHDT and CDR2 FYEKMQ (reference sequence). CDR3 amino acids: CASSPIQGARGTEASF. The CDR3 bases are TGTGCCAGCAGCCCAATTCAGGGGGCTCGAGGCACTGAAGCTTCCTTT. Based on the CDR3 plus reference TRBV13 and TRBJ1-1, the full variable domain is AAGVIQSPRHLIKEKRETATLKCYPIPRHDTVYWYQQGPGQDPQFLISFYEKMQSDKGSIPDRFSAQQFSDYHSELNMSSLELGDSALYFCASSPIQGARGTEASFGQGTRLTVV.

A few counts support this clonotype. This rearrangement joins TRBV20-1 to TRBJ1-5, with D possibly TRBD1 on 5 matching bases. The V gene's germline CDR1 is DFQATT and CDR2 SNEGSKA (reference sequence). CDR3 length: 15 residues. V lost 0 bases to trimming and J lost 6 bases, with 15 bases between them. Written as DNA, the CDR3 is TGCAGTGCTAGAGATCATCGGGGGTCCGGTCAGCCCCAGCATTTT. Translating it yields CSARDHRGSGQPQHF.

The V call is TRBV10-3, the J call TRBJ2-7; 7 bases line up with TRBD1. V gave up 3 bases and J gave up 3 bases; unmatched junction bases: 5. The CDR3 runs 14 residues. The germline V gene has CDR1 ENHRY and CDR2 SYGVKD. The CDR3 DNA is TGTGCCATCAGTGACGACAGGGTAATCTACGAGCAGTACTTC. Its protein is CAISDDRVIYEQYF.

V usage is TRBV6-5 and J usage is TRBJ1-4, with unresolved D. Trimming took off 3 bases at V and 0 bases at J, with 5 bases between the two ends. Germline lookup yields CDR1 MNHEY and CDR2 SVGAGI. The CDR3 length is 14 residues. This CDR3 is CASSYSATNEKLFF. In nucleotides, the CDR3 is TGTGCCAGCAGTTATTCCGCAACTAATGAAAAACTGTTTTTT.

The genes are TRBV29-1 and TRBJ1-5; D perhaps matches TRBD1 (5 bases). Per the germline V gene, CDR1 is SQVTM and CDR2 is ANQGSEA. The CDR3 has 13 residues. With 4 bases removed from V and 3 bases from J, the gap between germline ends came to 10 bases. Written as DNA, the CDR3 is TGCAGCGTTGTAGGGGCCTACAATCAGCCCCAGCATTTT. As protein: CSVVGAYNQPQHF.

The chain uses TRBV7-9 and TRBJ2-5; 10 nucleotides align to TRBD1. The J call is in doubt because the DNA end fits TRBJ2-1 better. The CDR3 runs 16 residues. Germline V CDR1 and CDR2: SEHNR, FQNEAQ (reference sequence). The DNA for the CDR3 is TGTGCCAGCAGTGCTCGCGGACAGGGGGAGTACAATGAGCAGTTCTTC. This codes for CASSARGQGEYNEQFF.

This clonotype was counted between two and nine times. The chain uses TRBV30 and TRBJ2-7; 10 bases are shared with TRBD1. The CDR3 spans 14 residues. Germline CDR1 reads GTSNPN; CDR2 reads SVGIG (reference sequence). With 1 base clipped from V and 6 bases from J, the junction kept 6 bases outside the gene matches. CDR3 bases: TGTGCCTGGAGTGCCGGGACAGGGGTCGGCGAGCAGTACTTC. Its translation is CAWSAGTGVGEQYF.

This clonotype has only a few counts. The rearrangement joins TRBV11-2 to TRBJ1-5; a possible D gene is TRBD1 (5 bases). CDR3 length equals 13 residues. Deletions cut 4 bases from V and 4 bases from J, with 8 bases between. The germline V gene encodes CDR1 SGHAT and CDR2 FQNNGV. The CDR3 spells CASSSRGNQPQHF. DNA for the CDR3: TGTGCCAGCAGCTCAAGGGGTAATCAGCCCCAGCATTTT.

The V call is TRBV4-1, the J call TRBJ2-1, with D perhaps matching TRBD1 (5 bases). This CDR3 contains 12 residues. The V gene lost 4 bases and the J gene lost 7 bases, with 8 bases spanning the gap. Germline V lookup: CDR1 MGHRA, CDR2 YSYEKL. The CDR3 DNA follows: TGCGCCAGCAGCCGGGCAGGGAATGAGCAGTTCTTC. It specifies CASSRAGNEQFF.

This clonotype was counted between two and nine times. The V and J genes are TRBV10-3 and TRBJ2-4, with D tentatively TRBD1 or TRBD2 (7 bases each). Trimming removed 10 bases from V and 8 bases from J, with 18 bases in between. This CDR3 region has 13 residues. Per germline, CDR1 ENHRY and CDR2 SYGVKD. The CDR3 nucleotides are TGTGCCACCCAGGGGGGGGCGGGGGACATTCAGTACTTC. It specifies CATQGGAGDIQYF.

CDR3 in DNA: TGTGCCGGAGCGGACGGGAACTATGGCTACACCTTC. Translation gives CAGADGNYGYTF. This chain joins TRBV6-1 and TRBJ1-2; D unclear. In germline, CDR1 is MNHNS, CDR2 SASEGT. V was shortened by 11 bases and J by 2 bases, with 12 bases between the two germline ends. The length of the CDR3 is 12 residues.

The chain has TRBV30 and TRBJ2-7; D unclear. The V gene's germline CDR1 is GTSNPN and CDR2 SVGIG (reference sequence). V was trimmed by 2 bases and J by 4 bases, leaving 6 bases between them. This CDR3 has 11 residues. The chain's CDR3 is CAWSKEYEQYF. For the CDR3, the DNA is TGTGCCTGGAGTAAGGAGTACGAGCAGTACTTC.

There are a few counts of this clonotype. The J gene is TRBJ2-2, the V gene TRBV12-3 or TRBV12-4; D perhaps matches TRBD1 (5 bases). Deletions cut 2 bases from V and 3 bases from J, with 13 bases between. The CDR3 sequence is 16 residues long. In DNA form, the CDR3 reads TGTGCCAGCAGTTTAACCCAGGGTGGGTACACCGGGGAGCTGTTTTTT. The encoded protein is CASSLTQGGYTGELFF.

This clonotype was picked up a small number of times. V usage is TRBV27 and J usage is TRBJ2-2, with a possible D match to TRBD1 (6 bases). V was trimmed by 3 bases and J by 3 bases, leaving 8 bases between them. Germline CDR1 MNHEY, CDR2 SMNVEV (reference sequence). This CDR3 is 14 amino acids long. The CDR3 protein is CASSFQGYTGELFF. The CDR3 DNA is TGTGCCAGCAGTTTCCAGGGGTACACCGGGGAGCTGTTTTTT.

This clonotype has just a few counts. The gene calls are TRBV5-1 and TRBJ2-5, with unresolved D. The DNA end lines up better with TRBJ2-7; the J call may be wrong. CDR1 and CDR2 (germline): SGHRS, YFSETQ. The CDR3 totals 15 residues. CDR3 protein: CASSLEVGRTYEQYF. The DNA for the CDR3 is TGCGCCAGCAGCTTGGAAGTGGGCAGGACCTACGAGCAGTACTTC.

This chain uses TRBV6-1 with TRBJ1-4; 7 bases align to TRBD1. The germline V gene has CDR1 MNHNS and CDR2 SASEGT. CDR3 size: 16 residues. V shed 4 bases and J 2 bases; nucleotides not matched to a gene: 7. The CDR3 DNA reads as TGTGCCAGCAGTGTAGATCGACAGGGCACTAATGAAAAACTGTTTTTT. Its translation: CASSVDRQGTNEKLFF.

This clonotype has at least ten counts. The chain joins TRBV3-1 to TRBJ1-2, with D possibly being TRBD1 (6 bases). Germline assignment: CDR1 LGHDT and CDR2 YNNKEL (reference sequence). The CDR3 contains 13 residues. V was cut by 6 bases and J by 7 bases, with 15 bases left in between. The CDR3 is CASSRDTAGGYTF. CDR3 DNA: TGTGCCAGCAGTCGGGACACTGCTGGTGGCTACACCTTC. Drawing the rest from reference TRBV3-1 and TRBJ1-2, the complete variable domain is DTAVSQTPKYLVTQMGNDKSIKCEQNLGHDTMYWYKQDSKKFLKIMFSYNNKELIINETVPNRFSPKSPDKAHLNLHINSLELGDSAVYFCASSRDTAGGYTFGSGTRLTVV.